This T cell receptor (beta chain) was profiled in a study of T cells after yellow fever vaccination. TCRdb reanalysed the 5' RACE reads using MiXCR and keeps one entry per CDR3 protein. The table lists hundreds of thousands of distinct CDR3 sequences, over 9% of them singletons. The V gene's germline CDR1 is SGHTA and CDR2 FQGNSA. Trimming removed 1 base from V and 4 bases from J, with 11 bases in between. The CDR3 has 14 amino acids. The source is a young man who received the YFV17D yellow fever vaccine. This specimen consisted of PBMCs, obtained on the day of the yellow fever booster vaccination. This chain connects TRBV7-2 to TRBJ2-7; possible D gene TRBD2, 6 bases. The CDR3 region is CASSLGLAIYEQYF. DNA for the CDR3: TGTGCCAGCAGCTTAGGCCTAGCGATTTACGAGCAGTACTTC.